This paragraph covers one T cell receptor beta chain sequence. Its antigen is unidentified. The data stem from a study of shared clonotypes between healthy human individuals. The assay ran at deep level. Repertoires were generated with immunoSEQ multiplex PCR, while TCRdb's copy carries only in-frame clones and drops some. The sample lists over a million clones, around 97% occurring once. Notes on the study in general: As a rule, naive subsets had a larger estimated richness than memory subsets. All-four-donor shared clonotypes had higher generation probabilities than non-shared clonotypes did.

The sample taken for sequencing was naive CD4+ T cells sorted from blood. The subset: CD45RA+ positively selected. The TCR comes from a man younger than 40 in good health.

In nucleotides, the CDR3 is TGTGCCAGCAGCGTAAGTGGGACTAGCATCAATGAGCAGTTCTTC. It codes for CASSVSGTSINEQFF. The rearrangement links TRBV9 to TRBJ2-1; the match to TRBD2 covers 9 bases. Germline V gene data show CDR1 as SGDLS and CDR2 as YYNGEE. The V and J ends lost 1 base and 6 bases, in that order; junction bases with no gene match: 5. The CDR3 covers 15 residues.